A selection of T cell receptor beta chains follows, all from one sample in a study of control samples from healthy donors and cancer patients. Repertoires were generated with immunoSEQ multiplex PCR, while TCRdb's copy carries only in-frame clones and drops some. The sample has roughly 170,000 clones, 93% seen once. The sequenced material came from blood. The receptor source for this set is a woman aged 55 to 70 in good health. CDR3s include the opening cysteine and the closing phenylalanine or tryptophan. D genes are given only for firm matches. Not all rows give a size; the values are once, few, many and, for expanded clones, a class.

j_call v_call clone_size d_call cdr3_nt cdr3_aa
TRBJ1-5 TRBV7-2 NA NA TGTGCCAGCAGCTCACAGCCCAATCAGCCCCAGCATTTT CASSSQPNQPQHF
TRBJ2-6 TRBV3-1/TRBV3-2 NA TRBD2 TGTGCCAGCAGCCATGAATCTGTTCTAGCGGCCATCTCTGGGGCCAACGTCCTGACTTTC CASSHESVLAAISGANVLTF
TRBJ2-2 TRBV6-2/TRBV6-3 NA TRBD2 TGTGCCAGCAGTTACTTCGGACTAGCGGGGAACACCGGGGAGCTGTTTTTT CASSYFGLAGNTGELFF
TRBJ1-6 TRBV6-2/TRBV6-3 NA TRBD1 TGTGCCAGCAGTTTCGGACAGGGTTCACCCCTCCACTTT CASSFGQGSPLHF
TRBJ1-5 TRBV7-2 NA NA TGTGCCAGCAACTCAGGACGGGCGAATCAGCCCCAGCATTTT CASNSGRANQPQHF
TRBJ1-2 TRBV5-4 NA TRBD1 TGTGCCAGCAGTGACCCAGGGGGCTCTGACTATGGCTACACCTTC CASSDPGGSDYGYTF
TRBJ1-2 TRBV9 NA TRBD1 TGTGCCAGCAGCGTAGGGGCAGGGGGCTATGGCTACACCTTC CASSVGAGGYGYTF
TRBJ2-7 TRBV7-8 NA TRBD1 TGTGCCAGCAGCGTACCGGGACAGGGGCCCTTGAAGCAGTACTTC CASSVPGQGPLKQYF
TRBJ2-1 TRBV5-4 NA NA TGTGCCAGCAGCTTGGTGCAGAGGGCCTACAATGAGCAGTTCTTC CASSLVQRAYNEQFF
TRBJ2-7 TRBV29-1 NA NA TGCAGCGTTGAAGACACAGGGAAATACGAGCAGTACTTC CSVEDTGKYEQYF
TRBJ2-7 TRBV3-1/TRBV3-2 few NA TGTGCCAGCAGCCCCTCCCCGGGGAGGTACGAGCAGTACTTC CASSPSPGRYEQYF
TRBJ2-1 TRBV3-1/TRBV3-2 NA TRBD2 TGTGCCAGCAGCCACCTAGAGCGGGGGTCCTTGTTCTTC CASSHLERGSLFF
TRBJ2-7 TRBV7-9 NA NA TGTGCCAGCAGCTACATCGGGGCCGGAGGAGACGAGCAGTACTTC CASSYIGAGGDEQYF
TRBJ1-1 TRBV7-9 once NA TGTGCCAGCAGCTTGGCCGCCTTGCCCACTGAAGCTTTCTTT CASSLAALPTEAFF
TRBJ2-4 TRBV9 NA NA TGTGCCAGCAGCTCTCCTACGGGGGCGGGGGAAGCCAAAAACATTCAGTACTTC CASSSPTGAGEAKNIQYF
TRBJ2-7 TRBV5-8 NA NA TGTGCCAGCAGCCACAACCCGCGGACAGACTACGAGCAGTACTTC CASSHNPRTDYEQYF
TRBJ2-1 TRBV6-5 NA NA TGTGCCAGCAGGCCCCGGCCGTTTGGCGAGCAGTTCTTC CASRPRPFGEQFF
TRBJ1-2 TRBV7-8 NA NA TGTGCCAGCAGCTTAACTTTGGACCGCTCTAACTATGGCTACACCTTC CASSLTLDRSNYGYTF
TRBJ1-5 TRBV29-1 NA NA TGCAGCGTCCGGGACTTATCGGGTCAGCCCCAGCATTTT CSVRDLSGQPQHF
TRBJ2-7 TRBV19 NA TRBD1 TGTGCCAGTAGTCTATACCGGGACAGCTACGAGCAGTACTTC CASSLYRDSYEQYF
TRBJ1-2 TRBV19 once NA TGTGCCAGTAGTATGGTGGGACCAGGGGCGCTGTTTGAGGGCTACACCTTC CASSMVGPGALFEGYTF
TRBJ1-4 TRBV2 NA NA TGTGCCAGCTCGGATCGGGTGGTTAATGAAAAACTGTTTTTT CASSDRVVNEKLFF
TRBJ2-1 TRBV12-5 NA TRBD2 TGTGCTAGTGGTTCACACCCTTCCGGGACTAGCGGGGGGAATGAGCAGTTCTTC CASGSHPSGTSGGNEQFF
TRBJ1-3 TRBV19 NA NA TGTGCCAGTACCGACCGGACAGTAGGAAACACCATATATTTT CASTDRTVGNTIYF
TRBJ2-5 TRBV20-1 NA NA TGCAGTGTTACAGGGGAGACCCAGTACTTC CSVTGETQYF
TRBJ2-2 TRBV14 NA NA TGTGCCAGCTGGGAGGGGGGCAACACCGGGGAGCTGTTTTTT CASWEGGNTGELFF
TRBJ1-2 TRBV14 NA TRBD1 TGTGCCAGCAGCCAAGTCGACAGGGACTATGGCTACACCTTC CASSQVDRDYGYTF
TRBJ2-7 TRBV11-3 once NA TGTGCCAGCAGCTTAGTTTCGGGAACCGAGCAGTACTTC CASSLVSGTEQYF
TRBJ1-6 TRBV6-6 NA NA TGTGCCAGCTCGCACCCGGACAGCTCCTATAATTCACCCCTCCACTTT CASSHPDSSYNSPLHF
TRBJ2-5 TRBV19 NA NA TGTGCCGGTAGGGGATTTCAAGAGACCCAGTACTTC CAGRGFQETQYF
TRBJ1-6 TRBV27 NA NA TGTGCCAGCAGTTATTCAGGTCCTCGTTCACCCCTCCACTTT CASSYSGPRSPLHF
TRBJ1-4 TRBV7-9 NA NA TGTGCCAGCAGCCTAGGGGTAGACGGACAGTGGACAAAAACTGAAAAACTGTTTTTT CASSLGVDGQWTKTEKLFF
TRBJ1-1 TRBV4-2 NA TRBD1 TGTGCCAGCAGCCCCCGACAGGGGACGGACACTGAAGCTTTCTTT CASSPRQGTDTEAFF
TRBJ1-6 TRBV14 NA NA TGTGCCAGCAGCCAAGGTTCAGGGGCACGTTCACCCCTCCACTTT CASSQGSGARSPLHF
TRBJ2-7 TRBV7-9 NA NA TGTGCCAGCCAAGTTGCCGTTTCCTACGAGCAGTACTTC CASQVAVSYEQYF
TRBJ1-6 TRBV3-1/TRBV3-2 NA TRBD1 TGTGCCAGCAGCCATCTACGGGGGACAGCAAATAATTCACCCCTCCACTTT CASSHLRGTANNSPLHF
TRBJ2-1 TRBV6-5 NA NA TGTGCCAGCAGAGGACAGATTTCCTATGAGCAGTTCTTC CASRGQISYEQFF
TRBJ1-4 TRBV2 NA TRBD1 TGTGCCAGCAGTTCACAGGGGGCAGGGGAAAAACTGTTTTTT CASSSQGAGEKLFF
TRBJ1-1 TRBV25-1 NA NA TGTGCCAGCAGTGTTAATACGAACACTGAAGCTTTCTTT CASSVNTNTEAFF
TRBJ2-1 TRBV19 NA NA TGTGCCAGTAGTGCCGGAGTATTCGGCTACAATGAGCAGTTCTTC CASSAGVFGYNEQFF
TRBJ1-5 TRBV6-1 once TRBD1 TGTGCCAGCAGCAGACAGGGTAATAGCAATCAGCCCCAGCATTTT CASSRQGNSNQPQHF
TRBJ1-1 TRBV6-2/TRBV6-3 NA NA TGTGCCAGCAGCCTCCAGGGGATGAACACTGAAGCTTTCTTT CASSLQGMNTEAFF